The 14 T cell receptor beta chains below all came from one sample that was sequenced in a study of T cell responses to AZD1222 COVID-19 vaccine. Profiled with immunoSEQ multiplex PCR; TCRdb holds only in-frame clones, not every one. The sample lists some 150,000 clones; roughly nine tenths were seen once. The source material was peripheral blood, sampled 28 days after the second AZD1222 dose. Every receptor here comes from an adult who received the AZD1222 COVID-19 vaccine.

This clone has just one count. The CDR3, as DNA: TGTGCCAGCAGAACTGGACAGAAGTACTATGATACGCAGTATTTT. Protein: CASRTGQKYYDTQYF. The rearrangement joins TRBV28 to TRBJ2-3, with D maybe TRBD1 (6 bases). The length of the CDR3 is 15 residues. V lost 6 bases and J lost 6, with 19 bases in between. CDR1 and CDR2 from the germline V gene are MDHEN and SYDVKM.

CDR3 DNA sequence: TGCGCCAGCAGCCAAGAGATATATGGTTCACCCCTCCACTTT. Translated, it gives CASSQEIYGSPLHF. V is TRBV4-1 and J is TRBJ1-6, with D hard to call. Germline CDR1 reads MGHRA; CDR2 reads YSYEKL. This CDR3 comprises 14 residues. Trimming shortened V by 0 bases and J by 9 bases, and 9 bases separated the two germline ends.

The V call is TRBV19, the J call TRBJ1-1; D unresolved. Trimming cost V 8 bases and J 10 bases, with 14 bases left between them. The CDR3 is 11 residues long. In germline, CDR1 is LNHDA, CDR2 SQIVND (reference sequence). The CDR3: CASHHPSGAFF. CDR3 in DNA: TGTGCCAGTCACCATCCGTCTGGAGCTTTCTTT.

V and J are TRBV28 and TRBJ1-3; 7 nucleotides match TRBD1. The V gene's germline CDR1 is MDHEN and CDR2 SYDVKM. This CDR3 is built from 14 residues. The junction had 9 bases not matched to a gene; V was cut back by 5 bases and J by 8 bases. The CDR3 here is CASSPPDRADTIYF. CDR3 DNA: TGTGCCAGCAGTCCCCCTGACAGGGCGGACACCATATATTTT.

In its sample, this clone was seen once. The genes are TRBV6-2 or TRBV6-3 and TRBJ1-5; D is undetermined. This CDR3 region has 15 residues. The germline CDR1 and CDR2 sequences are MNHEY and SVGEGT. Trimming removed 3 bases from V and 8 bases from J, with 17 bases in between. As DNA, the CDR3 is TGTGCCAGCAGTTATGGCGAGTTCTCCTGGGAGCCCCAGCATTTT. Amino acids: CASSYGEFSWEPQHF.

This rearrangement joins TRBV3-1 (or the pseudogene TRBV3-2) to TRBJ2-1, with D possibly TRBD1 on 6 matching bases. Per germline, CDR1 LGHDT and CDR2 YNNKEL (reference sequence). CDR3 length: 16 residues. The V end lost 0 bases, the J end lost 2 bases, and 11 bases lay between the germline ends. CDR3: CASSQEARGTYNEQFF. DNA for the CDR3: TGTGCCAGCAGCCAAGAGGCGAGGGGGACCTACAATGAGCAGTTCTTC.

V is TRBV6-1 and J is TRBJ2-1; 10 bases match TRBD1. V was clipped by 0 bases and J by 8 bases; unmatched bases: 16. This CDR3 has 19 residues. Per the germline V gene, CDR1 is MNHNS and CDR2 is SASEGT. The CDR3 DNA sequence: TGTGCCAGCAGTGAAGCGCCCGGGACAGGGGTTCGACGCGGCGATGAGCAGTTCTTC. Its protein product is CASSEAPGTGVRRGDEQFF.

This chain links TRBV6-1 with TRBJ1-1, with unresolved D. This CDR3 has 16 residues. From germline, CDR1 is MNHNS and CDR2 SASEGT. Trimming removed 4 bases from V and 5 bases from J, with 20 bases in between. CDR3 in amino acids: CASSALLTGGWTEAFF. As DNA, the CDR3 is TGTGCCAGCAGTGCACTTCTGACTGGAGGTTGGACTGAAGCTTTCTTT.

The V call is TRBV24-1, the J call TRBJ2-1, with D perhaps TRBD2 (6 bases). This CDR3 is built from 17 residues. Trimming shortened V by 3 bases and J by 10 bases, and 24 bases separated the two germline ends. Germline-derived CDR1 and CDR2 are KGHDR and SFDVKD. For the CDR3, the DNA is TGTGCCACCAGTGATCTGCGGATCTCGGGACTCCCGCGGGAGCAGTTCTTC. Translated: CATSDLRISGLPREQFF.

The V call is TRBV19, the J call TRBJ2-6; no definite D call. With 3 bases removed from V and 4 bases from J, the gap between germline ends came to 7 bases. The CDR3 runs to 14 residues. Germline V CDR1 and CDR2: LNHDA, SQIVND (reference sequence). DNA for the CDR3: TGTGCCAGTAGTATGGGCGGCGGGGCCAACGTCCTGACTTTC. It translates to CASSMGGGANVLTF.

This rearrangement joins TRBV11-3 to TRBJ2-1; the match to TRBD2 covers 10 bases. Germline loops: CDR1 SGHNT, CDR2 YENEEA. This CDR3 comprises 20 residues. Trimming at V came to 1 base and at J to 3 bases, leaving 15 bases not matched to a gene. Here the CDR3 DNA reads TGTGCCAGCAGCTTAGGCGGTCAAGCGGGAGGGTCCTACCTCTACAATGAGCAGTTCTTC. Amino acid sequence: CASSLGGQAGGSYLYNEQFF.

The table lists this clone with a few counts. The rearrangement links TRBV5-1 to TRBJ2-7; 7 bases fit TRBD1. The CDR3 spans 18 residues. Germline-derived CDR1 and CDR2 are SGHRS and YFSETQ. The V and J ends lost 0 bases and 0 bases, in that order; junction bases with no gene match: 12. The CDR3 is CASSLASTGALRSYEQYF. The CDR3 bases are TGCGCCAGCAGCTTGGCCTCAACAGGGGCTCTTCGCTCCTACGAGCAGTACTTC.

The V gene is TRBV7-2, the J gene TRBJ2-5, with D unresolved. Looked up from germline, CDR1 is SGHTA and CDR2 is FQGNSA. This CDR3 is built from 13 residues. The V gene lost 5 bases and the J gene lost 0 bases, with 7 bases spanning the gap. CDR3 protein: CASSPRYQETQYF. In DNA form, the CDR3 reads TGTGCCAGCAGCCCGAGGTACCAAGAGACCCAGTACTTC.

This chain connects TRBV5-1 to TRBJ1-2, with D hard to call. Germline CDR1 and CDR2: SGHRS and YFSETQ. Trimming cost V 0 bases and J 4 bases, with 10 bases left between them. The CDR3 loop spans 14 amino acids. The CDR3 is CASSLAPGAYGYTF. DNA of the CDR3: TGCGCCAGCAGCTTGGCTCCAGGAGCCTATGGCTACACCTTC.